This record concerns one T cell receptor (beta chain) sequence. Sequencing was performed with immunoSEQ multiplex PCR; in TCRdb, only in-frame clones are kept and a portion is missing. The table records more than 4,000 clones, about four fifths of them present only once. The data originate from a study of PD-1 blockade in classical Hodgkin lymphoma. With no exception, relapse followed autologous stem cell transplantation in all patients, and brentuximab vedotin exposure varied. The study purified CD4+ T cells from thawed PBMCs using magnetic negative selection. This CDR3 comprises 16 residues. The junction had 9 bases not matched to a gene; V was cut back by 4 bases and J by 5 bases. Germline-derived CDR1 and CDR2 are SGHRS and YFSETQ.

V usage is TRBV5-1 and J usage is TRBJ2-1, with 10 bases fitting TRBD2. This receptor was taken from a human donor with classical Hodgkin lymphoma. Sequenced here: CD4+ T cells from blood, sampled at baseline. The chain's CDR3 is CASSKSSGGFNNEQFF. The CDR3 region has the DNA TGCGCCAGCAGCAAATCTAGCGGGGGCTTTAACAATGAGCAGTTCTTC.